The rows below give T cell receptor beta chains drawn from one sample of a study of blood T cell repertoires in COVID-19. Profiled with immunoSEQ multiplex PCR; TCRdb holds only in-frame clones, not every one. The table has roughly 180,000 clones, roughly 88% seen once. The sequenced sample was peripheral blood. These receptors all come from a woman in her thirties or forties with COVID-19, enrolled during active disease. The CDR3 runs from the conserved cysteine through the conserved F or W. A D gene is named only where the DNA matches it firmly. Clone size is shown for a subset of rows, as once, few, many or a class of expanded clone.

CDR3nt,CDR3aa,abundance,j_gene,d_gene,v_gene
TGTGCCAGCAGCTTAGCAGGGACAGCCAATAATCAGCCCCAGCATTTT,CASSLAGTANNQPQHF,NA,TRBJ1-5,TRBD1,TRBV7-9
TGTGCCAGCAGTTTTGAGGGATTCTCTACCGGGGAGCTGTTTTTT,CASSFEGFSTGELFF,NA,TRBJ2-2,NA,TRBV27
TGTGCCAGCAGTGAGGACAGCCGACAGCCCCAGCATTTT,CASSEDSRQPQHF,NA,TRBJ1-5,NA,TRBV2
TGTGCCAGCAGTGTCGGGGGGCTTGGCTACACCTTC,CASSVGGLGYTF,NA,TRBJ1-2,NA,TRBV2
TGTGCCAGCAGTGACTCGGGGACAGTGGGGACCCAGTACTTC,CASSDSGTVGTQYF,NA,TRBJ2-5,TRBD1,TRBV6-4
TGTGCCATCAGTGAAGGCACAGGGCCTCCCTACGAGCAGTACTTC,CAISEGTGPPYEQYF,NA,TRBJ2-7,NA,TRBV10-3
TGTGCCAGCGGATTACAGGGTTCACCCCTCCACTTT,CASGLQGSPLHF,NA,TRBJ1-6,NA,TRBV27
TGCGCCAGCAGTAAGGACAGGGGGCGAACTTCTGAAGCTTTCTTT,CASSKDRGRTSEAFF,NA,TRBJ1-1,TRBD1,TRBV10-1
TGCGCCAGCAGCTCCACCGGGACAGCGAACACCGGGGAGCTGTTTTTT,CASSSTGTANTGELFF,NA,TRBJ2-2,TRBD1,TRBV5-1
TGTGCCAGCAGTTACATTATCGAGACAGGGAATTATGGCTACACCTTC,CASSYIIETGNYGYTF,NA,TRBJ1-2,TRBD1,TRBV6-6
TGTGCCAGCAGCCCTGGACAGGCTCTCTACGAGCAGTACTTC,CASSPGQALYEQYF,NA,TRBJ2-7,TRBD1,TRBV9
TGTGCCAGCAGCTTCAGGACAGGGGGGATTCTGGCCGAAGAGACCCAGTACTTC,CASSFRTGGILAEETQYF,NA,TRBJ2-5,TRBD1,TRBV11-3
TGTGCCAGCAACAGGGGAGGAAGGGAGCAGTACTTC,CASNRGGREQYF,NA,TRBJ2-7,NA,TRBV27
TGCAGTGCTAGTGTTTCGACAGGGGGCGATCAGCCCCAGCATTTT,CSASVSTGGDQPQHF,NA,TRBJ1-5,TRBD1,TRBV20-1
TGTGCCAGCAGCTGGAGGGACAGGGGCCCCAACACCGGGGAGCTGTTTTTT,CASSWRDRGPNTGELFF,NA,TRBJ2-2,TRBD1,TRBV7-9
TGCAGCGTTGAAGGGACAGGCTTTTCTGAAGCTTTCTTT,CSVEGTGFSEAFF,NA,TRBJ1-1,TRBD1,TRBV29-1
TGTGCCAGTAGTATGAGATCAGGGGCCGAGCAGTACTTC,CASSMRSGAEQYF,NA,TRBJ2-7,NA,TRBV19
TGTGCCAGCTCACCCTACGATAATTCACCCCTCCACTTT,CASSPYDNSPLHF,once,TRBJ1-6,NA,TRBV18
TGTGCCAGCAGCTTCCTCCAGCGGGAGTTTCCCTACGAGCAGTACTTC,CASSFLQREFPYEQYF,NA,TRBJ2-7,TRBD2,TRBV7-3
TGTGCCAGCAGCTTAGATGAGGACTCCTACAATGAGCAGTTCTTC,CASSLDEDSYNEQFF,NA,TRBJ2-1,NA,TRBV11-2
TGTGCCAGCACCCCCGGACAGGGAAATTCACCCCTCCACTTT,CASTPGQGNSPLHF,NA,TRBJ1-6,TRBD1,TRBV6-5
TGCGCCAGCTCTTCTAGCGGGGGACAAGAGACCCAGTACTTC,CASSSSGGQETQYF,NA,TRBJ2-5,TRBD2,TRBV5-1
TGTGCCACCAGTGAGTGGACAGGGGGATGGCAAGAGACCCAGTACTTC,CATSEWTGGWQETQYF,NA,TRBJ2-5,TRBD1,TRBV24-1
TGTGCCAGCAGGCCAGGACAGCTATATTCACCCCTCCACTTT,CASRPGQLYSPLHF,NA,TRBJ1-6,NA,TRBV6-5
TGTGCCAGCAGTTTAGTAACAGATACGCAGTATTTT,CASSLVTDTQYF,NA,TRBJ2-3,NA,TRBV27
TGTGCCAGCAGTTACCGGGCCCTGGGAGGTGGAAACACCATATATTTT,CASSYRALGGGNTIYF,NA,TRBJ1-3,NA,TRBV6-6
TGTGCCAGCAGCACCTCCGGAGTCTCTGGAAACACCATATATTTT,CASSTSGVSGNTIYF,NA,TRBJ1-3,NA,TRBV6-4
TGCGCCAGCAGCCCGGTATCTAGTGGGGAGACCCAGTACTTC,CASSPVSSGETQYF,few,TRBJ2-5,NA,TRBV5-1
TGTGCCAGTAGTTCCCCTCGGGGACAGGGAAGTGGGGAGAACTATGGCTACACCTTC,CASSSPRGQGSGENYGYTF,NA,TRBJ1-2,TRBD1,TRBV19
TGTGCCAGCAGCCAAGCGGGGACTAGCGGGGCCACAGATACGCAGTATTTT,CASSQAGTSGATDTQYF,once,TRBJ2-3,TRBD2,TRBV4-2
TGCGCCAGCAGCCAAGGACAGGGCACCTACGAGCAGTACTTC,CASSQGQGTYEQYF,NA,TRBJ2-7,TRBD1,TRBV4-1
TGTGCCAGTAGTATATCAGGGGGCGCCGGCGATGAGCAGTTCTTC,CASSISGGAGDEQFF,few,TRBJ2-1,TRBD1,TRBV19
TGTGCCATCAGCCTTCGGACAGGTACGAACACTGAAGCTTTCTTT,CAISLRTGTNTEAFF,NA,TRBJ1-1,TRBD1,TRBV10-3
TGTGCCAGCACGGTTGGGAGGACAGGGAACTATGGCTACACCTTC,CASTVGRTGNYGYTF,NA,TRBJ1-2,TRBD1,TRBV28
TGTGCCAGCAGCCTGTTAACAGGGGGCACTGAAGCTTTCTTT,CASSLLTGGTEAFF,NA,TRBJ1-1,TRBD1,TRBV5-8
TGCGCCAGCAGCCAAGTTAATTCCTTATATAGCAATCAGCCCCAGCATTTT,CASSQVNSLYSNQPQHF,NA,TRBJ1-5,NA,TRBV4-1
TGCAGTGCTAGTCTACTAGCGGGAGTAGATACGCAGTATTTT,CSASLLAGVDTQYF,many,TRBJ2-3,TRBD2,TRBV20-1
TGTGCCAGCAGCCTTGACCGGGGCACTGAAGCTTTCTTT,CASSLDRGTEAFF,NA,TRBJ1-1,NA,TRBV7-3
TGTGCCAGTAGTATGTCTACGTGGCGACAGGGCAGCTCACCCCTCCACTTT,CASSMSTWRQGSSPLHF,NA,TRBJ1-6,TRBD1,TRBV19
TGTGCCAGCAGTGAAGGGACAGGGTCACGTCAGCCCCAGCATTTT,CASSEGTGSRQPQHF,few,TRBJ1-5,TRBD1,TRBV6-1
TGTGCCAGCAGCGCTCACCTACAGGAGAACACCATATATTTT,CASSAHLQENTIYF,NA,TRBJ1-3,NA,TRBV9
TGTGCCAGCAGCTTGCCCCGGGACAGGGAAGAGACCCAGTACTTC,CASSLPRDREETQYF,NA,TRBJ2-5,TRBD1,TRBV5-4
TGTGCCAGCAGTTTATGGGGACAGGGGGCGAGGGCTGAAGCTTTCTTT,CASSLWGQGARAEAFF,NA,TRBJ1-1,TRBD1,TRBV28
TGTGCCAGCAGCGTAGGGTTAGCGGGGGGCTACGAGCAGTACTTC,CASSVGLAGGYEQYF,NA,TRBJ2-7,TRBD2,TRBV9
TGTGCCAGCAGTAGAGCTAGGGGTCTCGACACCGGGGAGCTGTTTTTT,CASSRARGLDTGELFF,NA,TRBJ2-2,NA,TRBV7-9
TGTGCTAGCAGCTTGGGGGCGAGGGAAAAACTGTTTTTT,CASSLGAREKLFF,NA,TRBJ1-4,NA,TRBV7-7
TGTGCCAGCAGTTTGCCCGGGACAGGGAGGTACGAGCAGTACTTC,CASSLPGTGRYEQYF,NA,TRBJ2-7,TRBD1,TRBV27
TGTGCCAGCAGCTTAGGGCTTTCACCCCTCCACTTT,CASSLGLSPLHF,NA,TRBJ1-6,NA,TRBV11-2
TGTGCCAGCTCACCCGGGGAGTTCGAGCAGCCCCAGCATTTT,CASSPGEFEQPQHF,many,TRBJ1-5,NA,TRBV18
TGCGCCAGCAGCTTGGAGCAGGACACCTACGAGCAGTACTTC,CASSLEQDTYEQYF,NA,TRBJ2-7,NA,TRBV5-1
TGCGCCAGCAGCTTGGGGGGGCTCAACACCGGGGAGCTGTTTTTT,CASSLGGLNTGELFF,NA,TRBJ2-2,NA,TRBV5-1